Shown below are 17 T cell receptor beta chains from a single sample sequenced in a study of identifying expanded T cells in peripheral blood. This table comes from immunoSEQ multiplex PCR, and its TCRdb copy is limited to in-frame clones, with some not included. The sample yields tens of thousands of clones, approximately 91% seen once. Sequencing was done on a sample of blood. These TCRs come from a person aged 18 to 75 in good health.

V is TRBV12-5 and J is TRBJ2-5; D may be TRBD1 (5 bases). The CDR3 totals 13 residues. CDR1 and CDR2 from the germline V gene are LGHNT and FRNRAP. V gave up 4 bases and J gave up 5 bases, with 11 bases separating them. CDR3 nucleotides: TGTGCTAGTGGTTCGACAGTTGGGGAGACCCAGTACTTC. Translating it yields CASGSTVGETQYF.

This clone was observed a single time. This sequence joins TRBV5-1 and TRBJ2-5, with unresolved D. The CDR3 is made up of 13 amino acids. Trimming cost V 7 bases and J 5 bases, with 15 bases left between them. The germline V gene has CDR1 SGHRS and CDR2 YFSETQ. The CDR3 sequence is CASPTPWVETQYF. Written as DNA, the CDR3 is TGCGCCAGCCCCACCCCGTGGGTCGAGACCCAGTACTTC.

V and J are TRBV13 and TRBJ1-5; no firm D call. The CDR3 totals 14 residues. The V end lost 0 bases, the J end lost 3 bases, and 6 bases lay between the germline ends. Germline V gene lookup returns CDR1 PRHDT and CDR2 FYEKMQ (reference sequence). The CDR3 region is CASSLGSLNQPQHF. CDR3 DNA: TGTGCCAGCAGCTTAGGCAGTCTCAATCAGCCCCAGCATTTT.

This clone was found once. The chain combines TRBV5-4 with TRBJ2-1; D gene ambiguous. The CDR3 spans 13 residues. Germline V gene data show CDR1 as SGHNT and CDR2 as YYREEE (reference sequence). Trimming left V 0 bases short and J 3 bases short, with 4 bases between. CDR3 coding DNA: TGTGCCAGCAGCTTGGGTAGCTACAATGAGCAGTTCTTC. Encoded protein: CASSLGSYNEQFF.

This CDR3 is CASSLGNYGYTF. The CDR3, as DNA: TGTGCCAGCAGCCTGGGGAACTATGGCTACACCTTC. The genes are TRBV5-3 and TRBJ1-2; D is ambiguous. TRBV5-3 belongs to the ORF category, with a function that is uncertain. V lost 8 bases, J lost 2 bases, and 10 bases lay in between. The CDR3 runs 12 residues.

The chain carries TRBV6-5 and TRBJ2-7; 8 bases line up with TRBD2. The CDR3 totals 14 residues. Germline V gene data show CDR1 as MNHEY and CDR2 as SVGAGI. V shed 6 bases, J shed 5 bases, and the junction held 9 bases outside the gene matches. The CDR3: CASRELAEVDEQYF. The CDR3 region has the DNA TGTGCCAGCAGGGAACTAGCGGAGGTTGACGAGCAGTACTTC.

This chain joins TRBV5-6 and TRBJ2-1; the D gene is possibly TRBD2 (6 bases). Germline assignment: CDR1 SGHDT and CDR2 YYEEEE. The CDR3 extends over 14 amino acids. Trimming removed 2 bases from V and 5 bases from J, with 11 bases in between. The CDR3 DNA follows: TGTGCCAGCAGCTTAGCGGGCGGGGACAATGAGCAGTTCTTC. It yields the protein CASSLAGGDNEQFF. Combining the CDR3 with reference TRBV5-6 and TRBJ2-1 gives the whole variable domain DAGVTQSPTHLIKTRGQQVTLRCSPKSGHDTVSWYQQALGQGPQFIFQYYEEEERQRGNFPDRFSGHQFPNYSSELNVNALLLGDSALYLCASSLAGGDNEQFFGPGTRLTVL.

The chain couples TRBV6-4 to TRBJ2-7, with D unclear. Per germline, CDR1 MRHNA and CDR2 SNTAGT. The CDR3 sequence is 15 residues long. Trimming shortened V by 0 bases and J by 3 bases, and 12 bases separated the two germline ends. CDR3: CASSDSTQEHYEQYF. The DNA of the CDR3 is TGTGCCAGCAGTGACTCGACGCAGGAGCACTACGAGCAGTACTTC.

The chain couples TRBV4-3 to TRBJ1-3; the D gene is possibly TRBD1 (6 bases). The V and J ends lost 0 bases and 7 bases respectively, with 7 bases between them. Germline assignment: CDR1 LGHNA and CDR2 YSLEER. There are 13 residues in the CDR3. The CDR3: CASSQDRGNTIYF. DNA of the CDR3: TGCGCCAGCAGCCAAGATAGGGGGAACACCATATATTTT.

Turning to this clone: The identical CDR3 is also encoded by other nucleotide sequences in the sample. This chain uses TRBV18 with TRBJ1-5; no clear D. CDR1 and CDR2 (germline): KGHSH, LQKENI. Trimming stripped 2 bases from V and 0 bases from J, with 2 bases between. There are 13 residues in the CDR3. DNA for the CDR3: TGTGCCAGCTCACCATATAGCAATCAGCCCCAGCATTTT. It is translated as CASSPYSNQPQHF.

The rearrangement joins TRBV6-6 to TRBJ1-2, with 10 bases lining up with TRBD1. CDR1 is MNHNY, CDR2 SVGAGI, per germline (reference sequence). Trimming took 4 bases from V and 6 from J; bases not matched to a gene: 2. This CDR3 has 13 residues. The CDR3 DNA reads as TGTGCCAGCAGTTCCGGGACAGGGGATGGCTACACCTTC. This sequence encodes CASSSGTGDGYTF.

This clone was found a few times. The chain employs TRBV18 and TRBJ1-5, with TRBD1 matching over 7 bases. This CDR3 region has 14 residues. With 5 bases clipped from V and 5 bases from J, the junction kept 6 bases outside the gene matches. Germline V gene data show CDR1 as KGHSH and CDR2 as LQKENI. CDR3 in DNA: TGTGCCAGCTCAGGACTAACAGGGGATCAGCCCCAGCATTTT. It translates to CASSGLTGDQPQHF. The whole variable domain, filled in from reference TRBV18 and TRBJ1-5, reads NAGVMQNPRHLVRRRGQEARLRCSPMKGHSHVYWYRQLPEEGLKFMVYLQKENIIDESGMPKERFSAEFPKEGPSILRIQQVVRGDSAAYFCASSGLTGDQPQHFGDGTRLSIL.

This chain connects TRBV10-2 to TRBJ1-1; 8 positions agree with TRBD1. The CDR3 loop spans 12 amino acids. The V gene's germline CDR1 is WSHSY and CDR2 SAAADI. J gave up 8 bases and V 7 bases, and 6 bases lay outside the gene matches. In nucleotides, the CDR3 is TGCGCCAGCATCTCAACAGGGGGAGAAGCTTTCTTT. This sequence encodes CASISTGGEAFF.

This chain links TRBV7-8 with TRBJ2-5, with D possibly being TRBD2 (5 bases). The CDR3 is 16 amino acids. Germline loops: CDR1 SGHVS, CDR2 FQNEAQ. V was clipped by 5 bases and J by 2 bases, with 18 bases between them. The CDR3 region has the DNA TGTGCCAGCAGCACCTGGTCGCGGGCGGATCAAGAGACCCAGTACTTC. Translation: CASSTWSRADQETQYF.

The chain joins TRBV10-3 to TRBJ2-1; no clear D. This CDR3 has 13 amino acids. V was pared by 3 bases and J by 7 bases, with 10 bases between. CDR1 ENHRY and CDR2 SYGVKD come from the germline V gene. The CDR3 sequence is CAISDPRWNEQFF. In DNA form, the CDR3 reads TGTGCCATCAGTGATCCTAGGTGGAATGAGCAGTTCTTC.

This chain connects TRBV30 to TRBJ2-2; no reliable D call. The V end was cut by 2 bases, the J end by 6 bases, with 4 bases between. Germline CDR1 and CDR2: GTSNPN and SVGIG (reference sequence). The CDR3 loop spans 11 amino acids. DNA for the CDR3: TGTGCCTGGAGTCTCCCCGGGGAGCTGTTTTTT. It is translated as CAWSLPGELFF.

The chain joins TRBV6-6 to TRBJ2-7; D call uncertain. Trimming removed 2 bases from V and 3 bases from J, with 8 bases in between. The CDR3 spans 13 residues. Germline CDR1 is MNHNY and CDR2 is SVGAGI (reference sequence). CDR3 nucleotide sequence: TGTGCCAGCAGTTACGGGCGGAACTACGAGCAGTACTTC. It encodes CASSYGRNYEQYF.